The 10 T cell receptor beta chains listed next were all sequenced from one sample in a study of shared clonotypes between healthy human individuals (TCRdb year 2020). The library relied on the immunoSEQ multiplex PCR assay. Imported from immuneACCESS, the table was reduced by TCRdb to in-frame sequences with V and J called. These copies leave out some clones; in studies compared against another copy, an unresolved V gene accounts for under half, and the cause of the remainder is not known. This sample comprises roughly 2.2 million clones, roughly 90% of them detected only once. The top ten hold about 0.36% of the sample. The sample consisted of naive CD4+ T cells from PBMCs. The cell subset or site label on this specimen signifies: CD45RA+ positively selected. The receptors derive from a man in his late teens or twenties in good health. Some clones in this sample may be carry-over from other donors' samples.

Regarding this clone: The sample carries other DNA sequences with the same CDR3. The rearrangement joins TRBV29-1 to TRBJ2-5, with 9 positions matching TRBD1. Germline V CDR1 and CDR2: SQVTM, ANQGSEA. J lost 5 bases, V lost 4 bases, and 5 bases had no gene match. The CDR3 is 13 amino acids. The CDR3 loop is CSVGQGGGETQYF. CDR3 in DNA: TGCAGCGTTGGACAGGGGGGCGGGGAGACCCAGTACTTC.

This clone was counted between two and nine times. The chain carries TRBV25-1 and TRBJ1-1; D not resolved. The CDR3 extends over 12 amino acids. V lost 0 bases, J lost 8 bases, and 7 bases lay in between. In germline, CDR1 is MGHDK, CDR2 SYGVNS. CDR3 bases: TGTGCCAGCAGTGAATATGGGTTAGAAGCTTTCTTT. Residues: CASSEYGLEAFF.

The rearrangement links TRBV6-5 to TRBJ1-1; D uncertain. Germline CDR1 and CDR2: MNHEY and SVGAGI. The CDR3 has 16 amino acids. V dropped 2 bases and J dropped 5 bases, with 18 bases sitting between them. The CDR3 is CASSYRSLATGTEAFF. In DNA form, the CDR3 reads TGTGCCAGCAGTTACAGGAGTTTGGCCACGGGAACTGAAGCTTTCTTT.

J is TRBJ1-1 and V is TRBV27; D is unclear. Germline lookup yields CDR1 MNHEY and CDR2 SMNVEV (reference sequence). The germline V and J ends were trimmed by 0 bases and 0 bases, with 8 bases remaining between them. This CDR3 spans 15 amino acids. CDR3: CASSLSGNLNTEAFF. The DNA for the CDR3 is TGTGCCAGCAGTTTATCGGGCAACCTGAACACTGAAGCTTTCTTT.

The chain combines TRBV7-9 with TRBJ1-2; D remains unclear. The CDR3 extends over 13 amino acids. V was trimmed by 9 bases and J by 4 bases, leaving 15 bases between them. CDR1 is SEHNR, CDR2 FQNEAQ, per germline (reference sequence). DNA for the CDR3: TGTGCCAGTGGGCCAGCGACGGTCTATGGCTACACCTTC. Protein product: CASGPATVYGYTF.

This CDR3 is CASSLGSLGGTYEQYF. The CDR3 DNA reads as TGTGCCAGCAGCTTGGGTTCGTTGGGCGGAACCTACGAGCAGTACTTC. The rearrangement joins TRBV5-4 to TRBJ2-7, with no clear D. Germline CDR1 reads SGHNT; CDR2 reads YYREEE (reference sequence). V gave up 0 bases and J gave up 2 bases, with 15 bases separating them. The CDR3 runs 16 residues.

A remark on this clone: Other DNA sequences from this sample encode an identical CDR3 as well. The rearrangement links TRBV18 to TRBJ2-5; no definite D call. The CDR3 loop spans 11 amino acids. Germline V gene lookup returns CDR1 KGHSH and CDR2 LQKENI. Deletions cut 3 bases from V and 5 bases from J, with 4 bases between. The CDR3 bases are TGTGCCAGCTCACCGGGTGAGACCCAGTACTTC. It encodes CASSPGETQYF.

As regards this clone: Additional DNA sequences in this sample encode the identical CDR3. This chain uses TRBV5-6 with TRBJ1-5, with D perhaps matching TRBD1 (6 bases). Deletions cut 2 bases from V and 2 bases from J, with 11 bases between. The CDR3 has 15 amino acids. Germline CDR1 and CDR2: SGHDT and YYEEEE. This CDR3 is CASSFLGAGNQPQHF. In nucleotides, the CDR3 is TGTGCCAGCAGCTTCTTGGGGGCAGGCAATCAGCCCCAGCATTTT.

The chain employs TRBV4-3 and TRBJ2-3, with D possibly being TRBD2 (5 bases). Germline V gene sequence: CDR1 LGHNA, CDR2 YSLEER. The CDR3 runs to 15 residues. Between the trimmed V and J ends, which lost 0 bases and 0 bases, there was a span of 7 bases. The CDR3 is CASSQDRRSTDTQYF. The CDR3 nucleotides are TGCGCCAGCAGCCAAGATCGGAGGAGCACAGATACGCAGTATTTT.

As concerns this clone: The sample carries other DNA sequences with the same CDR3. The V call is TRBV7-9, the J call TRBJ1-5; the D gene is possibly TRBD1 (6 bases). V lost 1 base to trimming and J lost 5 bases, with 9 bases between them. Germline loops: CDR1 SEHNR, CDR2 FQNEAQ (reference sequence). This CDR3 has 14 residues. CDR3 sequence: CASSLGGRDQPQHF. CDR3 coding DNA: TGTGCCAGCAGCTTAGGGGGGCGCGATCAGCCCCAGCATTTT.